The 23 T cell receptor beta chains below were found in one sample sequenced in a study of cytomegalovirus exposure and HLA in healthy donors. Primers: 60 Vbeta forward and 13 Jbeta reverse. TCRdb's copy holds only in-frame clones and misses some; the assay was immunoSEQ multiplex PCR. The sample gives under 250,000 clones, over 75% of which show up once; about 2.2% is in the top ten. The sequencing input was PBMCs. Receptors originate from a woman aged 45-60 years in good health and CMV-seronegative.

The gene calls are TRBV5-1 and TRBJ1-2; the match to TRBD1 covers 11 bases. This CDR3 spans 16 amino acids. Germline CDR1 is SGHRS and CDR2 is YFSETQ. V gave up 6 bases and J gave up 5 bases; unmatched junction bases: 12. The CDR3 region is CASTKQPGQGEYGYTF. The CDR3, as DNA: TGCGCCAGCACAAAGCAACCGGGACAGGGGGAGTATGGCTACACCTTC.

The rearrangement links TRBV5-1 to TRBJ1-1; TRBD1 agrees at 10 bases. The CDR3 is 16 amino acids. Unmatched junction bases numbered 10, after V lost 4 bases and J lost 4 bases. CDR1 is SGHRS, CDR2 YFSETQ, per germline. DNA of the CDR3: TGCGCCAGCAGCCAGGACAGGGGGGGCGAGGGCACTGAAGCTTTCTTT. Its protein is CASSQDRGGEGTEAFF.

The V call is TRBV6-5, the J call TRBJ2-5, with 8 bases identical to TRBD2. V shed 2 bases and J 1 base; nucleotides not matched to a gene: 6. The CDR3 is 16 amino acids. Germline loops: CDR1 MNHEY, CDR2 SVGAGI. For the CDR3, the DNA is TGTGCCAGCAGTTACGCCCCCCGGGGGGGCCAAGAGACCCAGTACTTC. This gives the protein CASSYAPRGGQETQYF.

The chain uses TRBV6-5 and TRBJ2-7; 9 bases are a match to TRBD1. This CDR3 has 15 residues. Trimming at V came to 0 bases and at J to 7 bases, leaving 7 bases not matched to a gene. In germline, CDR1 is MNHEY, CDR2 SVGAGI. Here the CDR3 DNA reads TGTGCCAGCAGTTACTCGCAAACAGGGGGCGGAGAGCAGTACTTC. Protein sequence: CASSYSQTGGGEQYF.

This clone was counted only a few times. The rearrangement links TRBV18 to TRBJ2-1; D is perhaps TRBD1 (6 bases). The germline V and J ends were trimmed by 2 bases and 1 base, with 9 bases remaining between them. CDR3 length: 15 residues. Germline CDR1 and CDR2: KGHSH and LQKENI. The chain's CDR3 is CASSPMQGSYNEQFF. DNA for the CDR3: TGTGCCAGCTCACCAATGCAGGGGTCCTACAATGAGCAGTTCTTC.

This clone has just a few counts. The chain combines TRBV7-2 with TRBJ2-5; 14 bases fit TRBD2. V lost 1 base, J lost 4 bases, and 2 bases stayed unmatched. The CDR3 spans 16 residues. Germline-derived CDR1 and CDR2 are SGHTA and FQGNSA. The CDR3 coding sequence is TGTGCCAGCAGCTTAGGGGGACTAGCGGGAGCAGAGACCCAGTACTTC. Protein product: CASSLGGLAGAETQYF.

The chain combines TRBV10-3 with TRBJ2-1; D is perhaps TRBD2 (6 bases). The CDR3 loop spans 15 amino acids. Trimming cost V 2 bases and J 0 bases, with 8 bases left between them. CDR1 ENHRY and CDR2 SYGVKD come from the germline V gene. In DNA, the CDR3 is TGTGCCATCAGTGAGGGGGGGAGCTCCTACAATGAGCAGTTCTTC. This codes for CAISEGGSSYNEQFF.

The J gene is TRBJ1-2, the V gene TRBV28; 9 bases match TRBD1. V trimming: 7 bases; J trimming: 4 bases; junction bases outside the gene matches: 1. Germline V gene lookup returns CDR1 MDHEN and CDR2 SYDVKM. This CDR3 is built from 12 residues. The CDR3 is CASTTGGYGYTF. Written as DNA, the CDR3 is TGTGCCAGCACGACAGGGGGCTATGGCTACACCTTC.

The V gene is TRBV28, the J gene TRBJ1-2; D gene uncertain. The CDR3 contains 14 residues. In germline, CDR1 is MDHEN, CDR2 SYDVKM. V was cut by 7 bases and J by 2 bases, with 14 bases left in between. The CDR3 sequence is CASTSKRRNYGYTF. The CDR3 DNA reads as TGTGCCAGCACCTCTAAGAGGAGGAACTATGGCTACACCTTC.

The gene calls are TRBV14 and TRBJ2-7; TRBD1 aligns across 8 bases. This CDR3 is 13 amino acids long. Looked up from germline, CDR1 is SGHDN and CDR2 is FVKESK. V gave up 4 bases and J gave up 3 bases; unmatched junction bases: 2. The CDR3 sequence: CASSRDRGYEQYF. As DNA, the CDR3 is TGTGCCAGCAGCCGCGACAGGGGCTACGAGCAGTACTTC.

The chain recombines TRBV6-5 with TRBJ1-1; D uncertain. The CDR3 extends over 13 amino acids. CDR1 MNHEY and CDR2 SVGAGI come from the germline V gene. Between the trimmed V and J ends, which lost 6 bases and 1 base, there was a span of 9 bases. In DNA form, the CDR3 reads TGTGCCAGCAGCTTCACTGAGAACACTGAAGCTTTCTTT. This translates into CASSFTENTEAFF.

V usage is TRBV7-3 and J usage is TRBJ2-5, with unresolved D. The CDR3 is 13 residues long. With 2 bases removed from V and 3 bases from J, the gap between germline ends came to 7 bases. From germline, CDR1 is SGHTA and CDR2 FQGTGA. The CDR3 protein is CASSLAVEETQYF. The CDR3 bases are TGTGCCAGCAGCTTAGCGGTGGAAGAGACCCAGTACTTC.

The chain recombines TRBV5-1 with TRBJ2-3, with 9 bases that match TRBD2. CDR3 length: 17 amino acids. Germline V gene lookup returns CDR1 SGHRS and CDR2 YFSETQ. V shed 4 bases, J shed 4 bases, and the junction held 13 bases outside the gene matches. CDR3 region: CASSLRASGNLADTQYF. The CDR3 nucleotides are TGCGCCAGCAGCCTCAGGGCTAGCGGGAATTTAGCAGATACGCAGTATTTT.

This rearrangement joins TRBV19 to TRBJ1-2; a possible D gene is TRBD1 (6 bases). The V and J ends lost 3 bases and 2 bases respectively, with 19 bases between them. The germline CDR1 and CDR2 sequences are LNHDA and SQIVND (reference sequence). The CDR3 is 17 residues long. Here the CDR3 reads CASSIRVRGTTNYGYTF. The CDR3 bases are TGTGCCAGTAGTATTAGGGTCAGGGGCACAACCAACTATGGCTACACCTTC.

The J gene is TRBJ1-2, the V gene TRBV28; TRBD1 aligns across 8 bases. Germline V CDR1 and CDR2: MDHEN, SYDVKM. After removal of 7 bases from V and 4 bases from J, the junction contained 11 bases not matched to a gene. This CDR3 is built from 15 residues. The CDR3 coding sequence is TGTGCCAGCACTACCCTCGGAACAGGGGGCTATGGCTACACCTTC. Translating gives CASTTLGTGGYGYTF.

The chain uses TRBV19 and TRBJ1-1, with no clear D. The CDR3 totals 14 residues. Trimming took off 4 bases at V and 6 bases at J, with 15 bases between the two ends. Looked up from germline, CDR1 is LNHDA and CDR2 is SQIVND (reference sequence). CDR3 nucleotide sequence: TGTGCCAGTAGTACCTACGTGGGCCCACCTGAAGCTTTCTTT. Protein sequence: CASSTYVGPPEAFF. Looking up the rest from reference TRBV19 and TRBJ1-1 gives the full variable domain: DGGITQSPKYLFRKEGQNVTLSCEQNLNHDAMYWYRQDPGQGLRLIYYSQIVNDFQKGDIAEGYSVSREKKESFPLTVTSAQKNPTAFYLCASSTYVGPPEAFFGQGTRLTVV.

The rearrangement links TRBV28 to TRBJ2-7; possibly TRBD2 for D (5 bases). Germline CDR1 and CDR2: MDHEN and SYDVKM. The CDR3 consists of 15 residues. Trimming stripped 6 bases from V and 0 bases from J, with 15 bases between. The CDR3 region has the DNA TGTGCCAGCAGCTCTCCGGGGAGAAGCTCCTACGAGCAGTACTTC. Translating gives CASSSPGRSSYEQYF.

The CDR3 loop is CASSLGTVGNTIYF. The CDR3 region has the DNA TGCGCCAGCAGCCTCGGGACAGTTGGAAACACCATATATTTT. The rearrangement links TRBV5-1 to TRBJ1-3, with 7 nucleotides matching TRBD1. CDR1 and CDR2 (germline): SGHRS, YFSETQ. The CDR3 consists of 14 residues. Trimming cost V 4 bases and J 3 bases; bases outside gene matches: 4.

The V call is TRBV28, the J call TRBJ2-1; D uncertain. Germline V gives CDR1 MDHEN, CDR2 SYDVKM. Trimming stripped 5 bases from V and 4 bases from J, with 6 bases between. The CDR3 extends over 12 amino acids. The CDR3 spells CASSLIYNEQFF. The DNA for the CDR3 is TGTGCCAGCAGTCTAATATACAATGAGCAGTTCTTC.

This chain uses TRBV7-9 with TRBJ2-5; D uncertain. The tail of the sequence fits TRBJ2-7 better, so the J call may be wrong. This CDR3 comprises 13 residues. Germline assignment: CDR1 SEHNR and CDR2 FQNEAQ (reference sequence). The CDR3 DNA sequence: TGTGCCAGCAGCTCGCACTCTTCCTACGAGCAGTACTTC. It yields the protein CASSSHSSYEQYF.

The chain couples TRBV28 to TRBJ2-5; 10 nucleotides align to TRBD1. Germline assignment: CDR1 MDHEN and CDR2 SYDVKM. Trimming took 7 bases from V and 4 from J; bases not matched to a gene: 9. CDR3 size: 15 residues. CDR3 residues: CASNKRGQGSETQYF. CDR3 sequence (DNA): TGTGCCAGCAACAAAAGGGGACAGGGGTCAGAGACCCAGTACTTC.

The V gene is TRBV18, the J gene TRBJ2-1; TRBD1 agrees at 8 bases. The junction had 17 bases not matched to a gene; V was cut back by 6 bases and J by 4 bases. The length of the CDR3 is 18 residues. Germline CDR1 KGHSH, CDR2 LQKENI. Written as DNA, the CDR3 is TGTGCCAGCTCCCGAACCTTCGACAGGGGCGGTCCATACAATGAGCAGTTCTTC. The encoded protein is CASSRTFDRGGPYNEQFF.

The CDR3 here is CASSAPGTQAGNTIYF. The CDR3 nucleotides are TGTGCCAGCAGCGCCCCCGGGACTCAGGCTGGAAACACCATATATTTT. The chain is built from TRBV9 and TRBJ1-3, with D maybe TRBD1 (5 bases). Trimming removed 3 bases from V and 2 bases from J, with 15 bases in between. The CDR3 contains 16 residues. CDR1 SGDLS and CDR2 YYNGEE come from the germline V gene.